This T cell receptor beta chain was profiled in a study of blood T cell repertoires in COVID-19. The overall study: COVID-19 samples collected from the United States, Italy and Spain covered acute and convalescent phases.

TCRdb's table, derived via immunoSEQ multiplex PCR, lists solely in-frame clones and lacks some. This sample has fewer than 500,000 clones, with 75% to 90% found just once. Germline V gene lookup returns CDR1 WSHSY and CDR2 SAAADI. V lost 6 bases and J lost 2; bases outside the gene matches: 5. CDR3 length equals 15 residues. Two consecutive negative NP/OP PCR tests, clearance, or resolved symptoms defined Cohort 3 recovery. The receptor was derived from a young man who had recovered from COVID-19. V is TRBV10-2 and J is TRBJ2-2, with 8 bases lining up with TRBD2. The sequenced sample consisted of PBMCs or T cells enriched from blood (not recorded which). CDR3 residues: CASRMRTSNTGELFF. CDR3 coding DNA: TGCGCCAGCAGGATGCGGACTAGCAACACCGGGGAGCTGTTTTTT.